This T cell receptor (beta chain) was retrieved from a study of blood T cell repertoires in COVID-19. The sample holds one count of this clone. The V gene lost 0 bases and the J gene lost 5 bases, with 9 bases spanning the gap. Germline CDR1 SGHKS, CDR2 YYEKEE (reference sequence). This CDR3 region has 14 residues. Using immunoSEQ multiplex PCR, the repertoire was profiled, and TCRdb retains in-frame clones only, with some absent. The sample lists almost 80,000 clones, 80% to 95% occurring once. The clonotype was recovered from an elderly woman with acute or convalescent COVID-19. Sequencing was carried out using peripheral blood. The V and J genes are TRBV5-5 and TRBJ2-1, with unresolved D. CDR3 in DNA: TGTGCCAGCAGCTTGGTGTTTCGGGACAATGAGCAGTTCTTC. It yields the protein CASSLVFRDNEQFF.